This T cell receptor (beta chain) originates from a study of blood T cell repertoires in COVID-19 (dated by TCRdb to 2019 to 2021). Concerning the study at large: Samples from collaborators originated in the United States, Italy and Spain and spanned both the acute and convalescent phases of COVID-19. The prospective study material was composed of cDNA or gDNA derived from T cells, B-cell-depleted T cells, or PBMCs. Deeply sampled blood TCRbeta repertoires from subjects exposed to, actively infected with, or recovered from COVID-19 were included in the dataset. The repertoires were released in a freely available public database meant as a resource for research on the immune response to SARS-CoV-2. Samples came from the ongoing ImmuneRACE study (first 160 participants) plus 1,254 subjects from 6 global collaborators. Sample metadata almost always included a de-identified subject ID, COVID-19 status, age in years and sex. Where available, HLA class I and class II types were taken from metadata supplied by the sample provider and were not determined by assay-based typing. The paper as a whole reports these results and caveats: The amount of clinical and demographic metadata varied by source and participant and was provided uncurated.

This clone was seen a single time. It has no known antigen specificity. No qualities accompany the bases; no much larger clone lies one base away. Trimming accounts for 4 bases at V and 4 bases at J, while the number of junction bases matched to no gene is 4. Its CDR3 holds 15 amino acids, cysteine through phenylalanine. Only the CDR3 DNA stays, 45 bases, in frame from base 1. CDR1 SGHNT and CDR2 YYREEE are derived from the germline V gene (reference sequence). The collaborating institutions used their own protocols to collect whole blood in K2EDTA tubes. For TCRbeta analysis, collaborators shipped samples as frozen whole blood, isolated PBMCs, or DNA extracted from either of those sample types. TCRbeta CDR3 regions were amplified from genomic DNA using the immunoSEQ Assay, a bias-controlled multiplex PCR. As for the authors' bioinformatics: The number of nucleated cells in each sample was estimated from the amplification of reference gene primers within the assay. Sequence reads were collapsed and filtered to measure the absolute abundance of every unique TCRbeta CDR3 rearrangement. For each sample, productive Simpson clonality was calculated by taking the square root of Simpson's diversity index across productive rearrangements. TCRdb obtained this table from immuneACCESS and retained in-frame rearrangements with V and J assigned. These tables miss some clones; where compared with another copy, unresolved V genes account for less than half of the shortfall, and the remainder is unexplained. Clone size and V and J calls were adopted from that table, with D and trimming inferred from the DNA. The sample includes approximately 400,000 clones, with 70% to 85% observed a single time. In total, the top ten clones hold more than 0.85% of the sample.

This TCR came from a human donor with acute or convalescent COVID-19. The donor label of this sample is uncertain. The rearrangement joined TRBV5-4 to TRBJ1-5, with 11 middle bases fitting TRBD1. Sequencing input: peripheral blood. The nucleotide sequence reads as follows: TGTGCCAGCAGCAGGGGGACAGGGGGGAATCAGCCCCAGCATTTT. The encoded protein is CASSRGTGGNQPQHF.